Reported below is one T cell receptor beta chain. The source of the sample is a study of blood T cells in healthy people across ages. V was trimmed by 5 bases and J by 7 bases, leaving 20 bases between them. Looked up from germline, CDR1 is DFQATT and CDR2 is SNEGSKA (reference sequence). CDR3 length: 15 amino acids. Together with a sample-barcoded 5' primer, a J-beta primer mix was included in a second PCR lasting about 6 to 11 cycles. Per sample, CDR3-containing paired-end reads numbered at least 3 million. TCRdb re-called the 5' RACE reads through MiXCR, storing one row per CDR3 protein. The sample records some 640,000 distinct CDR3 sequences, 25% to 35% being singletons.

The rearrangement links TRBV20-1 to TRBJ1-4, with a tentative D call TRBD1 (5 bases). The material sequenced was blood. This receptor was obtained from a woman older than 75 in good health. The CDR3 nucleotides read TGCAGTGCTCTAAACCCTACAGGAGGCAGTGAAAAACTGTTTTTT. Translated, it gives CSALNPTGGSEKLFF.